Listed below are T cell receptor beta chains from one sample, sequenced in a study of technical replicates of blood from a few donors. Generated by immunoSEQ multiplex PCR, the TCRdb table keeps only in-frame clones and is missing some. Among 65,000 to 85,000 clones listed, approximately 96% were seen once. The sample consisted of T cells isolated from PBMCs. Receptors were obtained from a human donor in good health. Both conserved end residues are part of each CDR3.

v_gene | CDR3aa
TRBV28 | CASEGGPTDTQYF
TRBV5-1 | CASSSGLLLPDEQFF
TRBV30 | CAWSVLLHLMNTEAFF
TRBV27 | CASRSGGERSNQPQHF
TRBV11-3 | CASSSLGGEQYF
TRBV6-1 | CASTGQDLNEKLFF
TRBV19 | CASRHSYNEQFF
TRBV2 | CATPEVWDGYTF
TRBV25-1 | CASSEKGSGGGYTF
TRBV11-2 | CASSPQLASTGGEQYF
TRBV10-3 | CAISESTPAGEAYGYTF
TRBV7-3 | CASSWKRGTGRGNTEAFF
TRBV6-6 | CASSPDSGETQYF
TRBV4-1 | CASSQETWATEAFF
TRBV7-8 | CASSKRYRGTNTEAFF
TRBV7-4 | CASSFGTGGVYTEAFF
TRBV16 | CASSPPTGGNQPQHF
TRBV6-1 | CASSETGGQGFYTGELFF
TRBV7-9 | CASSLGLAGSADTQYF
TRBV6-1 | CASSGKGRDGYTF
TRBV4-1 | CASSPRTRTYEQYF
TRBV2 | CASHLSGGGRIDYEQYF
TRBV28 | CASSPPGQGFIGYEQYF
TRBV7-9 | CASSIPGDRGSQFF
TRBV7-9 | CASSLSGRAAGELFF